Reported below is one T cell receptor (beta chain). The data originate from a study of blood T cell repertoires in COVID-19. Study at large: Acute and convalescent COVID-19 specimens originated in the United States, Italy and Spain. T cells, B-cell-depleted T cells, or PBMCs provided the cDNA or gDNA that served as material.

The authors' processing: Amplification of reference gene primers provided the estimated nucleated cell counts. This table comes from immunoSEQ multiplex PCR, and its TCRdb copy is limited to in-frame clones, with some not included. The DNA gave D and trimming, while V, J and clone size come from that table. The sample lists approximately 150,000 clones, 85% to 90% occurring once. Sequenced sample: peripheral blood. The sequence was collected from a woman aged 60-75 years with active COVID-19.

The chain's CDR3 is CASSILFRGQNQPQHF. CDR3 in DNA: TGTGCCAGTAGTATATTATTCAGGGGGCAGAATCAGCCCCAGCATTTT. V is TRBV19 and J is TRBJ1-5; 8 bases are shared with TRBD1. CDR1 is LNHDA, CDR2 SQIVND, per germline (reference sequence). The CDR3 runs to 16 residues. V gave up 2 bases and J gave up 4 bases; unmatched junction bases: 7.